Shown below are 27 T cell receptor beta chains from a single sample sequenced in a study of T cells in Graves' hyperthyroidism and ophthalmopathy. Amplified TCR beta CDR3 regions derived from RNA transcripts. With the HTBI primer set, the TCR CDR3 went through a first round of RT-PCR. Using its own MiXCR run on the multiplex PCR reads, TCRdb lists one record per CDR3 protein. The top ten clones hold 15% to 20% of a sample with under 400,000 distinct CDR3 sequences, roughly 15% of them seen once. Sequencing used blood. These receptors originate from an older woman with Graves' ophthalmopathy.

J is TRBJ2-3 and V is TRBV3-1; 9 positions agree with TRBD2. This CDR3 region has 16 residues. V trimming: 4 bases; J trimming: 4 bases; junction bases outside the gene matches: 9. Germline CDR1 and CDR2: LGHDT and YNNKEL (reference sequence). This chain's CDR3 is CASSRSQGLAPDTQYF. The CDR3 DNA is TGTGCCAGCAGCCGAAGTCAGGGACTAGCCCCAGATACGCAGTATTTT.

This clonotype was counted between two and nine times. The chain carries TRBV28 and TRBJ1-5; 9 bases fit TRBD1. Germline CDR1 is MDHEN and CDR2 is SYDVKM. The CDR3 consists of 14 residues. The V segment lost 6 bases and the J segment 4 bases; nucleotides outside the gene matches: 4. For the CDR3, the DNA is TGTGCCAGCAGAGGGACAGGGTTTAATCAGCCCCAGCATTTT. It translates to CASRGTGFNQPQHF.

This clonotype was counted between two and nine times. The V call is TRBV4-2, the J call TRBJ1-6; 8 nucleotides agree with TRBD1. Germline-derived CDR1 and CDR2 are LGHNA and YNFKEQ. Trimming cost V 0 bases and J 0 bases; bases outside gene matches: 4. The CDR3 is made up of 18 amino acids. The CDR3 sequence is CASSQEGTGLSYNSPLHF. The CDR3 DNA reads TGTGCCAGCAGCCAAGAAGGGACAGGCCTCTCCTATAATTCACCCCTCCACTTT.

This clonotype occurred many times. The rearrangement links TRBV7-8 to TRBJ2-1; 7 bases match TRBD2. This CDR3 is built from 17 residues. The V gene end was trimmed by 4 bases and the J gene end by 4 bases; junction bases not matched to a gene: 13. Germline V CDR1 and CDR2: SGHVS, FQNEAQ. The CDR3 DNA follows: TGTGCCAGCAGCTGGACGCTGCAGCGGGGTGTGTACAATGAGCAGTTCTTC. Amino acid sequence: CASSWTLQRGVYNEQFF.

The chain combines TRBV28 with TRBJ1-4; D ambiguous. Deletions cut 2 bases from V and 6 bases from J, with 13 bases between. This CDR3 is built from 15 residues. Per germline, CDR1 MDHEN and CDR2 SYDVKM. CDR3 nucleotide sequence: TGTGCCAGCAGTTTAATGGGCCGTGGGGATGAAAAACTGTTTTTT. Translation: CASSLMGRGDEKLFF.

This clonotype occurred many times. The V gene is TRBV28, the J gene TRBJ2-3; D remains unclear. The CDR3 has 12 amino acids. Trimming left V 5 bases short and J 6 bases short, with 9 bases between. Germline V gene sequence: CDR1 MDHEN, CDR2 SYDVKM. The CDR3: CASSINADTQYF. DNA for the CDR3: TGTGCCAGCAGTATTAACGCGGATACGCAGTATTTT.

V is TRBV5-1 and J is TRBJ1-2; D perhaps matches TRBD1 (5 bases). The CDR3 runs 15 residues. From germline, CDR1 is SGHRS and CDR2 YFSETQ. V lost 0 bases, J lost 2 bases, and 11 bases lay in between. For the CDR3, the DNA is TGCGCCAGCAGCTTGGGGGACGCCGAGAACTATGGCTACACCTTC. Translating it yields CASSLGDAENYGYTF.

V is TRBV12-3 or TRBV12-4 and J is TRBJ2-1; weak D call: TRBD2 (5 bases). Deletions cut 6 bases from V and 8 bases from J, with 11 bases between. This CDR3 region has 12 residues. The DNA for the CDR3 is TGTGCCAGCAGCCTCGGACTCGATGAGCAGTTCTTC. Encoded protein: CASSLGLDEQFF.

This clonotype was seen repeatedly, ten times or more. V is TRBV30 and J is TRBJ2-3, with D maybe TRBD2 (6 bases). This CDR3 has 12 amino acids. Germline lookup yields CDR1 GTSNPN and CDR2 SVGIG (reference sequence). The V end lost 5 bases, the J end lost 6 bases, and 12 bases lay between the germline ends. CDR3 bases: TGTGCCTGGGTCGGGAGTAGGGATACGCAGTATTTT. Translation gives CAWVGSRDTQYF.

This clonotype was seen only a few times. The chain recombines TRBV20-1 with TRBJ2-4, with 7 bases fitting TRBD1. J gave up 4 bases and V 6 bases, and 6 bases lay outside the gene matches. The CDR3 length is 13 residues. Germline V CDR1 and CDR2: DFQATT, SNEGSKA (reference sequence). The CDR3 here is CSAAGTVKNIQYF. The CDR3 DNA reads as TGCAGTGCGGCAGGGACAGTAAAAAACATTCAGTACTTC.

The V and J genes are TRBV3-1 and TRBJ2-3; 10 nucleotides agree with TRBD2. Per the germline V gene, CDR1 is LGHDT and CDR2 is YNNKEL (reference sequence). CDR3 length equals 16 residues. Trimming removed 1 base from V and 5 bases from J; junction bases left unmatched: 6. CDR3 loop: CASSQALAGWGDTQYF. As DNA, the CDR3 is TGTGCCAGCAGCCAAGCACTAGCGGGATGGGGAGATACGCAGTATTTT.

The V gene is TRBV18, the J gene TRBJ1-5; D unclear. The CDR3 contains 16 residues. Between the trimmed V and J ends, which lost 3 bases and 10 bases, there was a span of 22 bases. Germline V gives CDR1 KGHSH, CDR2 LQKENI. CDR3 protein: CASSPSGPGGFKPQHF. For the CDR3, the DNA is TGTGCCAGCTCACCGTCTGGGCCAGGAGGTTTTAAACCCCAGCATTTT.

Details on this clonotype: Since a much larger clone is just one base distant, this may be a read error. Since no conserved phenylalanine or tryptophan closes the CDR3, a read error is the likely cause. CDR3 sequence: CASSSGTSYNEQFL. CDR3 nucleotides: TGTGCCAGCAGTAGCGGGACCTCTTACAATGAGCAGTTCCTC. The V and J genes are TRBV6-1 and TRBJ2-1; 7 bases are a match to TRBD2. CDR1 and CDR2 from the germline V gene are MNHNS and SASEGT. After removal of 5 bases from V and 4 bases from J, the junction contained 5 bases not matched to a gene. The CDR3 has 14 amino acids.

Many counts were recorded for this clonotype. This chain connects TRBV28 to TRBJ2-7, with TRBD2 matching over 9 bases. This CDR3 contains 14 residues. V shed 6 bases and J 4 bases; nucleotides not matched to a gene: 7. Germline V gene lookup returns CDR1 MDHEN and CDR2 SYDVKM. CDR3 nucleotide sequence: TGTGCCAGCAGAGCGGGGGGAGGGCCGTACGAGCAGTACTTC. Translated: CASRAGGGPYEQYF.

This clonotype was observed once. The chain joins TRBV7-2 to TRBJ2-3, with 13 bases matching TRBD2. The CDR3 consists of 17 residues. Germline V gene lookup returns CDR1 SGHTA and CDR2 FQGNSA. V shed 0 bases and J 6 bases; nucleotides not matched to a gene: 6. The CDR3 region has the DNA TGTGCCAGCAGCTTAGCGGGGGGACTAGCGGGAACGGATACGCAGTATTTT. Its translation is CASSLAGGLAGTDTQYF.

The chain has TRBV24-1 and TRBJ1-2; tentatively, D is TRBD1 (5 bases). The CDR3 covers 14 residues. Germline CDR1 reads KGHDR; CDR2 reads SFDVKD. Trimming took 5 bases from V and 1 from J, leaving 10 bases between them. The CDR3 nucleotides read TGTGCCACCAGTGCGGGGGGGAGTAACTATGGCTACACCTTC. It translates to CATSAGGSNYGYTF.

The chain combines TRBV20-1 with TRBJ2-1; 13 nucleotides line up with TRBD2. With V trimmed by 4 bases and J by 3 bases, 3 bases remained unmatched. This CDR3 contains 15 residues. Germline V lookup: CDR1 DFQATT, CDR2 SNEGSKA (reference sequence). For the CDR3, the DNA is TGCAGTGCTACGGGACTAGCGGGAATCTACAATGAGCAGTTCTTC. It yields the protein CSATGLAGIYNEQFF.

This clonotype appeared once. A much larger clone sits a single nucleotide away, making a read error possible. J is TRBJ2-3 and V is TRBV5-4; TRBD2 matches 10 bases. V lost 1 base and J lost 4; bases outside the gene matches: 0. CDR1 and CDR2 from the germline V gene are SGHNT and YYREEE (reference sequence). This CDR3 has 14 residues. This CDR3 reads CASSLTSGADTQYF. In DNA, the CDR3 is TGTGCCAGCAGCTTGACTAGCGGGGCAGATACGCAGTATTTT.

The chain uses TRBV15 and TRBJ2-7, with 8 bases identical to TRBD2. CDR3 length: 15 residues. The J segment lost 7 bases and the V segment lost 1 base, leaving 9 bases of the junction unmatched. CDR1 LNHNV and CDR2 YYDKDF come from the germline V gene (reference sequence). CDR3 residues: CATSRATAGVEEQYF. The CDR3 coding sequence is TGTGCCACCAGCAGAGCCACAGCGGGAGTCGAAGAGCAGTACTTC.

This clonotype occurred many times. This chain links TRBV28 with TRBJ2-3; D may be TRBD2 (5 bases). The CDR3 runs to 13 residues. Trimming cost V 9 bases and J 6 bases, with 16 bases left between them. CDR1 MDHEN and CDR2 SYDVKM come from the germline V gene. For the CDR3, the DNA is TGTGCCAGTCTCGAGGGTTCCTGGGATACGCAGTATTTT. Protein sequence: CASLEGSWDTQYF. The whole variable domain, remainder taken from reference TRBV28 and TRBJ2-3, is DVKVTQSSRYLVKRTGEKVFLECVQDMDHENMFWYRQDPGLGLRLIYFSYDVKMKEKGDIPEGYSVSREKKERFSLILESASTNQTSMYLCASLEGSWDTQYFGPGTRLTVL.

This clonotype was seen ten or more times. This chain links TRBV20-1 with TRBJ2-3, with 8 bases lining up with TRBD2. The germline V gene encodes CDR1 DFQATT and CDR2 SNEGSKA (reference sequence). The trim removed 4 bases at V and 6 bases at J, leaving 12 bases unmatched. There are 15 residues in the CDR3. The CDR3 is CSATGIGSGSDTQYF. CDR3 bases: TGCAGTGCTACTGGAATTGGGAGCGGGAGTGATACGCAGTATTTT.

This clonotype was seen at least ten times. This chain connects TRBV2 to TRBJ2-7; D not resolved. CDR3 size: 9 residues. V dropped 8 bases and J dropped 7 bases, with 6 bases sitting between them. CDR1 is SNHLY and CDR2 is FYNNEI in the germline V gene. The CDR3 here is CASGVEQYF. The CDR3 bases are TGTGCCAGCGGCGTTGAGCAGTACTTC.

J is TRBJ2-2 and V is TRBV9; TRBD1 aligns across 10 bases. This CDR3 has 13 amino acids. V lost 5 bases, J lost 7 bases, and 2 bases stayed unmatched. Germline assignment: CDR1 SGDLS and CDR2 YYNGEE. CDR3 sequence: CASRTGGGGELFF. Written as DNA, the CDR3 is TGTGCCAGCAGGACAGGGGGCGGCGGGGAGCTGTTTTTT.

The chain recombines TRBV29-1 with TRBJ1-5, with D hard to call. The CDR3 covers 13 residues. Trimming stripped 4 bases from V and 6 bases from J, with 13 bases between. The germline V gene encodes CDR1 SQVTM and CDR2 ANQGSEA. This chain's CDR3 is CSVGRARGQPQHF. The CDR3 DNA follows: TGCAGCGTTGGCCGGGCCCGGGGTCAGCCCCAGCATTTT.

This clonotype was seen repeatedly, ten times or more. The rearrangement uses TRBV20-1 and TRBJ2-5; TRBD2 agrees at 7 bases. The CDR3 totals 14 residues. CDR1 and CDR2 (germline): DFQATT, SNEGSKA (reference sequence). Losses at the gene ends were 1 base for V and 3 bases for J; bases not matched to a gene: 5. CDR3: CSARVFAGEETQYF. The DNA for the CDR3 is TGCAGTGCTAGAGTGTTTGCGGGAGAAGAGACCCAGTACTTC.

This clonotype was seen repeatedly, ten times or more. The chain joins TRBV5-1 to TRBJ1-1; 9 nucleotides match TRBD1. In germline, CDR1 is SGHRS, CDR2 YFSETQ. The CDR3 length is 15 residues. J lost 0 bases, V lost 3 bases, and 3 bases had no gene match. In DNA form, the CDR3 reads TGCGCCAGCAGCTGGGGGGACAGGGTGAACACTGAAGCTTTCTTT. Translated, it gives CASSWGDRVNTEAFF.

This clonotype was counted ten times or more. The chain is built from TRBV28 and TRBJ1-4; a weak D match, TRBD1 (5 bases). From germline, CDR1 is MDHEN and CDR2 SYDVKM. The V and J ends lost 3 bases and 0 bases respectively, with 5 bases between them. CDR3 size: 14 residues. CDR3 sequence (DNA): TGTGCCAGCAGTTTGGGGGCAACTAATGAAAAACTGTTTTTT. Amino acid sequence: CASSLGATNEKLFF. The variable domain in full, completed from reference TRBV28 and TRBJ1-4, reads DVKVTQSSRYLVKRTGEKVFLECVQDMDHENMFWYRQDPGLGLRLIYFSYDVKMKEKGDIPEGYSVSREKKERFSLILESASTNQTSMYLCASSLGATNEKLFFGSGTQLSVL.